Shown below are 30 T cell receptor beta chains from a single sample sequenced in a study of patients and donors after allogeneic stem cell transplantation. TCRdb used MiXCR to reprocess the RT-PCR reads, holding one entry per CDR3 protein. The sample carries roughly 940,000 distinct CDR3 sequences, roughly 18% recorded once. Source material: blood, either unsorted or a sorted T cell fraction (not recorded which). These receptors were collected from a human donor who was either an allogeneic HSCT recipient or a stem cell or donor lymphocyte infusion donor (not recorded which). It is not recorded whose cells these are; they may come from a transplant donor.

Only a few counts were recorded for this clonotype. The chain joins TRBV11-2 to TRBJ2-7; weak D call: TRBD1 (6 bases). Germline CDR1 reads SGHAT; CDR2 reads FQNNGV. The CDR3 is 15 residues long. Trimming took 7 bases from V and 6 from J, leaving 22 bases between them. CDR3 bases: TGTGCCAGCACCCGAGGGGGAGCCCCTGGACTCGAGCAGTACTTC. Protein sequence: CASTRGGAPGLEQYF.

This clonotype occurred a few times. The genes are TRBV24-1 and TRBJ2-1; the D gene is possibly TRBD2 (8 bases). Germline CDR1 KGHDR, CDR2 SFDVKD. This CDR3 is 21 amino acids long. The V end was cut by 4 bases, the J end by 3 bases, with 30 bases between. The CDR3: CATSDRQGLSGAGVNYNEQFF. CDR3 sequence (DNA): TGTGCCACCAGTGACCGACAGGGTTTGAGTGGAGCGGGAGTGAACTACAATGAGCAGTTCTTC.

This clonotype has ten or more counts. The J gene is TRBJ1-2, the V gene TRBV7-2; D is undetermined. The CDR3 loop spans 13 amino acids. V lost 1 base to trimming and J lost 3 bases, with 6 bases between them. The germline CDR1 and CDR2 sequences are SGHTA and FQGNSA. This CDR3 reads CASSLGGHYGYTF. CDR3 bases: TGTGCCAGCAGCTTAGGAGGGCACTATGGCTACACCTTC.

This clonotype appeared a few times. The chain joins TRBV7-9 to TRBJ1-2; D not certain. This CDR3 has 16 residues. Trimming left V 4 bases short and J 8 bases short, with 23 bases between. CDR1 is SEHNR and CDR2 is FQNEAQ in the germline V gene (reference sequence). The CDR3 nucleotides are TGTGCCAGCAGCTCCTCCTCCACAGAATCGGTGGAGGGCTACACCTTC. As protein: CASSSSSTESVEGYTF.

This sequence joins TRBV6-1 and TRBJ2-4; D is perhaps TRBD1 or TRBD2 (5 bases each). V was pared by 5 bases and J by 2 bases, with 13 bases between. This CDR3 has 15 residues. The germline V gene encodes CDR1 MNHNS and CDR2 SASEGT. The CDR3 region is CASSRDGWTKNIQYF. Written as DNA, the CDR3 is TGTGCCAGCAGTCGGGACGGGTGGACCAAAAACATTCAGTACTTC.

The chain uses TRBV6-2 or TRBV6-3 and TRBJ2-3; perhaps TRBD2 as D (6 bases). Germline CDR1 MNHEY, CDR2 SVGEGT. Between the trimmed V and J ends, which lost 6 bases and 9 bases, there was a span of 16 bases. The CDR3 totals 13 residues. The CDR3 protein is CASSRDWAGTQYF. The CDR3 DNA is TGTGCCAGCAGCCGGGACTGGGCAGGGACGCAGTATTTT.

The chain joins TRBV6-1 to TRBJ1-2; no clear D gene. The CDR3 runs to 14 residues. V lost 5 bases and J lost 1, with 11 bases in between. In germline, CDR1 is MNHNS, CDR2 SASEGT. In nucleotides, the CDR3 is TGTGCCAGCAGTACCCCGCTCAATAACTATGGCTACACCTTC. The encoded protein is CASSTPLNNYGYTF.

J is TRBJ2-2 and V is TRBV11-2, with D perhaps matching TRBD2 (5 bases). Germline V CDR1 and CDR2: SGHAT, FQNNGV. The CDR3 length is 14 residues. Trimming stripped 2 bases from V and 4 bases from J, with 8 bases between. The CDR3: CASSLMRVTGELFF. In DNA, the CDR3 is TGTGCCAGCAGCTTAATGAGGGTCACCGGGGAGCTGTTTTTT.

This clonotype was seen a handful of times. The CDR3 nucleotides are TGTGCCAGCAGTTACCGACAGGGGTCGAGCTCCTACGAGCAGTACTTC. It is translated as CASSYRQGSSSYEQYF. V is TRBV6-5 and J is TRBJ2-7; 8 positions match TRBD1. The germline CDR1 and CDR2 sequences are MNHEY and SVGAGI. There are 16 residues in the CDR3. V shed 2 bases and J 0 bases; nucleotides not matched to a gene: 6.

This clonotype has more than one count but fewer than ten. The CDR3 region has the DNA TGCGCCAGCAGCCAAGGGGCAGGGGGAGAAGAGACCCAGTACTTC. It specifies CASSQGAGGEETQYF. The chain is built from TRBV4-3 and TRBJ2-5; TRBD1 matches at 7 bases. Germline V gene lookup returns CDR1 LGHNA and CDR2 YSLEER. The junction had 5 bases not matched to a gene; V was cut back by 1 base and J by 3 bases. The CDR3 contains 15 residues.

V is TRBV5-1 and J is TRBJ1-2, with 10 bases aligning to TRBD1. The V gene end was trimmed by 4 bases and the J gene end by 4 bases; junction bases not matched to a gene: 7. Per germline, CDR1 SGHRS and CDR2 YFSETQ. This CDR3 region has 15 residues. The CDR3 DNA follows: TGCGCCAGCAGCCTACGGACAGGGGGGGCCTATGGCTACACCTTC. Translated, it gives CASSLRTGGAYGYTF.

The rearrangement links TRBV21-1 to TRBJ2-7; the listed D gene, TRBD1, was not tested against the DNA. TRBV21-1 is annotated as a pseudogene. This CDR3 is 14 amino acids long. Written as DNA, the CDR3 is TGTGCCAGCACTGGACAGCCAGCAATCTACGAACAGTACTTC. Encoded protein: CASTGQPAIYEQYF.

The rearrangement joins TRBV20-1 to TRBJ2-1; 10 bases align to TRBD2. The CDR3 is 14 amino acids. CDR1 DFQATT and CDR2 SNEGSKA come from the germline V gene (reference sequence). V trimming: 3 bases; J trimming: 6 bases; junction bases outside the gene matches: 5. The CDR3 sequence: CSARIPSGGNEQFF. CDR3 coding DNA: TGCAGTGCTAGGATCCCTAGCGGGGGCAATGAGCAGTTCTTC.

The sample holds many counts of this clonotype. The gene calls are TRBV10-3 and TRBJ2-3; weak D call: TRBD2 (6 bases). V was trimmed by 2 bases and J by 1 base, leaving 13 bases between them. The CDR3 is 16 amino acids. Germline CDR1 and CDR2: ENHRY and SYGVKD. This chain's CDR3 is CAISEAWDSGTDTQYF. CDR3 DNA sequence: TGTGCCATCAGTGAGGCCTGGGACTCAGGCACAGATACGCAGTATTTT.

This clonotype was detected a few times. The genes are TRBV20-1 and TRBJ1-1; D unclear. Germline CDR1 reads DFQATT; CDR2 reads SNEGSKA (reference sequence). V gave up 6 bases and J gave up 5 bases, with 16 bases separating them. This CDR3 contains 13 residues. Written as DNA, the CDR3 is TGCAGTGCGAACGGACCGCCGCTTACTGAAGCTTTCTTT. Translated: CSANGPPLTEAFF.

The gene calls are TRBV7-3 and TRBJ2-3; D assignment may be TRBD1 or TRBD2 (5 bases each). V shed 2 bases and J shed 5 bases, with 14 bases lying between them. CDR1 is SGHTA, CDR2 FQGTGA, per germline. This CDR3 region has 15 residues. CDR3: CASSLLTGGGDTQYF. The CDR3 DNA reads TGTGCCAGCAGCTTACTCACAGGAGGTGGAGATACGCAGTATTTT.

This chain joins TRBV5-1 and TRBJ2-1, with 14 bases identical to TRBD2. This CDR3 is built from 18 residues. J was trimmed by 6 bases and V by 3 bases; bases with no gene match: 11. The V gene's germline CDR1 is SGHRS and CDR2 YFSETQ. Here the CDR3 reads CASSSGPTSGRAANEQFF. CDR3 nucleotides: TGCGCCAGCAGCTCTGGTCCGACTAGCGGGAGGGCCGCCAATGAGCAGTTCTTC.

This clonotype showed up just a few times. The CDR3: CASSPNPDSSYNEQFF. Written as DNA, the CDR3 is TGTGCCAGCAGCCCCAATCCAGACAGCTCCTACAATGAGCAGTTCTTC. The rearrangement uses TRBV4-2 and TRBJ2-1; D is possibly TRBD1 (5 bases). The CDR3 sequence is 16 residues long. V gave up 4 bases and J gave up 0 bases, with 13 bases separating them. Germline CDR1 is LGHNA and CDR2 is YNFKEQ.

The CDR3 DNA follows: TGTGCCAGCAGCTTAGCCCGTCGGGGGGATGGGGCTTTCTTT. Translation gives CASSLARRGDGAFF. This chain connects TRBV11-2 to TRBJ1-1, with D tentatively TRBD1 (5 bases). V lost 1 base and J 11 bases, leaving 17 bases between the germline ends. CDR1 and CDR2 (germline): SGHAT, FQNNGV. This CDR3 comprises 14 residues. Filled out from reference TRBV11-2 and TRBJ1-1, the complete variable domain reads EAGVAQSPRYKIIEKRQSVAFWCNPISGHATLYWYQQILGQGPKLLIQFQNNGVVDDSQLPKDRFSAERLKGVDSTLKIQPAKLEDSAVYLCASSLARRGDGAFFGQGTRLTVV.

This chain links TRBV20-1 with TRBJ2-7, with TRBD2 identical over 11 bases. Losses at the gene ends were 2 bases for V and 2 bases for J; bases not matched to a gene: 5. This CDR3 has 15 residues. The V gene's germline CDR1 is DFQATT and CDR2 SNEGSKA (reference sequence). CDR3 residues: CSARPPSGRTYEQYF. The CDR3 nucleotides are TGCAGTGCTAGACCCCCTAGCGGGAGGACCTACGAGCAGTACTTC.

This clonotype was detected only a few times. This chain links TRBV12-3 or TRBV12-4 with TRBJ2-2; D uncertain. The germline V and J ends were trimmed by 3 bases and 10 bases, with 6 bases remaining between them. This CDR3 has 11 amino acids. CDR3 nucleotides: TGTGCCAGCAGTTTGCTCGAGGAGCTGTTTTTT. It specifies CASSLLEELFF.

This clonotype has more than one count but fewer than ten. The chain employs TRBV6-1 and TRBJ1-1; D remains ambiguous. The CDR3 sequence is 13 residues long. V lost 8 bases and J lost 0, with 10 bases in between. Germline V lookup: CDR1 MNHNS, CDR2 SASEGT. CDR3 protein: CASGWAVNTEAFF. The DNA for the CDR3 is TGTGCCAGCGGATGGGCGGTGAACACTGAAGCTTTCTTT.

The chain links TRBV24-1 to TRBJ2-3; D gene ambiguous. V was shortened by 4 bases and J by 5 bases, with 9 bases between the two germline ends. This CDR3 region has 13 residues. Germline loops: CDR1 KGHDR, CDR2 SFDVKD. CDR3 residues: CATSDLRRDTQYF. CDR3 in DNA: TGTGCCACCAGTGACCTCCGGCGAGATACGCAGTATTTT.

Only a few counts were recorded for this clonotype. The V call is TRBV5-5, the J call TRBJ2-7; D may be TRBD1 (5 bases). Trimming pared 0 bases from V and 7 bases from J, leaving 23 bases between. There are 17 residues in the CDR3. Germline lookup yields CDR1 SGHKS and CDR2 YYEKEE (reference sequence). The CDR3 spells CASSLDWGGPPVEEQYF. CDR3 DNA sequence: TGTGCCAGCAGCTTGGATTGGGGCGGACCTCCGGTTGAGGAGCAGTACTTC.

This clonotype was seen repeatedly, ten times or more. The chain combines TRBV5-1 with TRBJ1-1; no reliable D call. This CDR3 comprises 14 residues. V lost 1 base and J lost 1, with 8 bases in between. CDR1 SGHRS and CDR2 YFSETQ come from the germline V gene. The CDR3 DNA is TGCGCCAGCAGCTTGAAGGCGGGGAACACTGAAGCTTTCTTT. Protein: CASSLKAGNTEAFF.

This clonotype was counted ten times or more. This chain connects TRBV5-1 to TRBJ2-1, with no clear D. The CDR3 runs 13 residues. Trimming took 1 base from V and 8 from J, leaving 10 bases between them. Germline CDR1 and CDR2: SGHRS and YFSETQ. The CDR3 spells CASSLIDSYEQFF. The CDR3 bases are TGCGCCAGCAGCTTGATAGATAGCTATGAGCAGTTCTTC.

A few counts support this clonotype. V gene TRBV9 combines with J gene TRBJ1-6, with 11 bases matching TRBD1. Germline values: CDR1 SGDLS, CDR2 YYNGEE. V lost 4 bases, J lost 6 bases, and 12 bases stayed unmatched. CDR3 length: 18 residues. The CDR3, as DNA: TGTGCCAGCAGCTTTGGACAGGGGGCGACCGGGGGTAATTCACCCCTCCACTTT. Amino acids: CASSFGQGATGGNSPLHF.

The V and J genes are TRBV7-3 and TRBJ2-3; perhaps TRBD1 as D (5 bases). CDR3 length equals 14 residues. Germline V gene data show CDR1 as SGHTA and CDR2 as FQGTGA. Trimming left V 5 bases short and J 4 bases short, with 13 bases between. The DNA of the CDR3 is TGTGCCAGCAGCCTCGATGCAGGGCCAGATACGCAGTATTTT. The encoded protein is CASSLDAGPDTQYF.

The rearrangement uses TRBV5-6 and TRBJ2-1, with D perhaps being TRBD1 or TRBD2 (5 bases each). CDR1 is SGHDT and CDR2 is YYEEEE in the germline V gene. CDR3 length equals 19 residues. Trimming removed 4 bases at V and 5 bases at J, with 28 bases between. The CDR3 DNA reads as TGTGCCAGCAGCGGACCCTTGTTGATGTGGGGCCGAGGGGACAATGAGCAGTTCTTC. Its protein is CASSGPLLMWGRGDNEQFF.

This clonotype has ten or more counts. The gene calls are TRBV30 and TRBJ2-1; D is tentatively TRBD1 or TRBD2 (5 bases each). The V gene's germline CDR1 is GTSNPN and CDR2 SVGIG (reference sequence). The germline V and J ends were trimmed by 1 base and 7 bases, with 11 bases remaining between them. CDR3 length: 13 residues. The CDR3 region is CAWSETGPNEQFF. CDR3 DNA sequence: TGTGCCTGGAGTGAGACGGGACCAAATGAGCAGTTCTTC.